These 18 T cell receptor beta chains were sequenced from one sample in a study of cytomegalovirus exposure and HLA in healthy donors. With 60 Vbeta and 13 Jbeta primers, the PCR was carried out. Sequenced by immunoSEQ multiplex PCR; TCRdb stores in-frame clones only, minus some. The table for this sample gives roughly 60,000 clones. Sequenced: PBMCs. Every receptor here comes from a woman between 18 and 29 years old in good health and CMV-seronegative.

The chain has TRBV6-5 and TRBJ1-4; 8 bases align to TRBD1. There are 16 residues in the CDR3. V lost 2 bases and J lost 8; bases outside the gene matches: 10. The germline gives CDR1 MNHEY, CDR2 SVGAGI. The DNA of the CDR3 is TGTGCCAGCAGTTACGAGGGGACAGGAGGGCGCGAAAAACTGTTTTTT. Amino acids: CASSYEGTGGREKLFF.

The chain carries TRBV19 and TRBJ1-2; 9 nucleotides align to TRBD1. The CDR3 is 14 amino acids. V lost 3 bases, J lost 2 bases, and 1 base stayed unmatched. The germline V gene has CDR1 LNHDA and CDR2 SQIVND (reference sequence). Written as DNA, the CDR3 is TGTGCCAGTAGTATCGGACAGGGGAACTATGGCTACACCTTC. Amino acids: CASSIGQGNYGYTF.

The genes are TRBV29-1 and TRBJ1-2; D might be TRBD1 (5 bases). The CDR3 runs to 13 residues. Germline loops: CDR1 SQVTM, CDR2 ANQGSEA. Trimming pared 3 bases from V and 4 bases from J, leaving 12 bases between. The CDR3 DNA follows: TGCAGCGTTGAGGGGCCCGGGGGCTATGGCTACACCTTC. Encoded protein: CSVEGPGGYGYTF.

This chain connects TRBV10-1 to TRBJ2-7; perhaps TRBD2 as D (6 bases). The CDR3 is made up of 14 amino acids. Trimming removed 6 bases at V and 3 bases at J, with 15 bases between. Germline CDR1 is WNHNN and CDR2 is SYGVQD (reference sequence). The CDR3 here is CASSPYRESYEQYF. DNA of the CDR3: TGCGCCAGCAGCCCATACCGGGAGAGCTACGAGCAGTACTTC.

V gene TRBV19 combines with J gene TRBJ1-1, with D perhaps TRBD1 (5 bases). Germline V gene sequence: CDR1 LNHDA, CDR2 SQIVND (reference sequence). The ends were cut back, 7 bases at V and 3 bases at J, with 15 bases in the middle. CDR3 length: 14 residues. CDR3 protein: CASNQPGGYTEAFF. The CDR3 nucleotides read TGTGCCAGTAACCAACCGGGGGGTTACACTGAAGCTTTCTTT.

The rearrangement links TRBV9 to TRBJ1-1; D ambiguous. CDR3 length: 12 residues. V was cut by 4 bases and J by 5 bases, with 9 bases left in between. From germline, CDR1 is SGDLS and CDR2 YYNGEE. The CDR3 here is CASSLTETEAFF. The CDR3 DNA is TGTGCCAGCAGCCTCACAGAGACTGAAGCTTTCTTT.

The J gene is TRBJ2-7, the V gene TRBV13, with TRBD1 matching 8 bases. V was clipped by 5 bases and J by 3 bases; unmatched bases: 15. This CDR3 comprises 17 residues. The V gene's germline CDR1 is PRHDT and CDR2 FYEKMQ (reference sequence). CDR3 DNA sequence: TGTGCCAGCAGCCAGTTTGGGGTAGGGACAGGCGACTACGAGCAGTACTTC. It specifies CASSQFGVGTGDYEQYF.

The chain has TRBV7-9 and TRBJ2-7, with TRBD2 identical over 11 bases. The CDR3 is 18 amino acids. Germline V gene sequence: CDR1 SEHNR, CDR2 FQNEAQ (reference sequence). V lost 0 bases and J lost 3; bases outside the gene matches: 10. The CDR3 is CASSLANGSSGRIYEQYF. The CDR3 DNA follows: TGTGCCAGCAGCTTAGCGAATGGGTCTAGCGGGAGGATCTACGAGCAGTACTTC.

This chain links TRBV19 with TRBJ1-1; perhaps TRBD1 as D (5 bases). Trimming shortened V by 8 bases and J by 5 bases, and 15 bases separated the two germline ends. Per the germline V gene, CDR1 is LNHDA and CDR2 is SQIVND (reference sequence). The CDR3 sequence is 13 residues long. The CDR3 DNA sequence: TGTGCCAGTGGCCCACGGGGGGAGACTGAAGCTTTCTTT. Protein product: CASGPRGETEAFF.

In nucleotides, the CDR3 is TGTGCCAGTAGGGGAACCAGGGGTAAGAACACTGAAGCTTTCTTT. This sequence encodes CASRGTRGKNTEAFF. The chain links TRBV19 to TRBJ1-1; tentatively, D is TRBD1 (6 bases). CDR3 length equals 15 residues. V shed 6 bases and J shed 1 base, with 15 bases lying between them. The germline V gene encodes CDR1 LNHDA and CDR2 SQIVND (reference sequence).

This chain uses TRBV5-5 with TRBJ1-2; 7 bases fit TRBD1. There are 12 residues in the CDR3. Trimming at V came to 0 bases and at J to 7 bases, leaving 0 bases not matched to a gene. Germline CDR1 SGHKS, CDR2 YYEKEE (reference sequence). The CDR3 loop reads CASSLGQGGYTF. DNA for the CDR3: TGTGCCAGCAGCTTGGGACAGGGTGGCTACACCTTC.

The chain is built from TRBV30 and TRBJ2-5; D possibly corresponds to TRBD2 (6 bases). Trimming took 3 bases from V and 5 from J, leaving 13 bases between them. CDR3 length: 13 amino acids. Per germline, CDR1 GTSNPN and CDR2 SVGIG (reference sequence). CDR3: CAWRVQGRETQYF. CDR3 nucleotides: TGTGCCTGGAGGGTCCAAGGGAGGGAGACCCAGTACTTC.

The rearrangement links TRBV10-3 to TRBJ2-4; D perhaps matches TRBD1 (6 bases). This CDR3 contains 15 residues. V lost 8 bases and J 7 bases, leaving 21 bases between the germline ends. Germline-derived CDR1 and CDR2 are ENHRY and SYGVKD. CDR3 DNA: TGTGCCATCGGAGAGGGAGCAGGGGTCGGGAACATTCAGTACTTC. Its protein product is CAIGEGAGVGNIQYF.

This chain links TRBV29-1 with TRBJ1-1; 11 nucleotides align to TRBD1. This CDR3 contains 15 residues. CDR1 and CDR2 (germline): SQVTM, ANQGSEA. V trimming: 3 bases; J trimming: 4 bases; junction bases outside the gene matches: 7. The CDR3 loop reads CSVEEGDRGVTEAFF. For the CDR3, the DNA is TGCAGCGTTGAGGAGGGGGACAGGGGGGTCACTGAAGCTTTCTTT.

The rearrangement links TRBV5-1 to TRBJ2-5, with 7 nucleotides matching TRBD2. V trimming: 2 bases; J trimming: 5 bases; junction bases outside the gene matches: 12. Germline V gene sequence: CDR1 SGHRS, CDR2 YFSETQ. This CDR3 is built from 16 residues. The DNA for the CDR3 is TGCGCCAGCAGCTTCGCGACTAGCCGGGATAGGGAGACCCAGTACTTC. Translation gives CASSFATSRDRETQYF.

The chain links TRBV29-1 to TRBJ1-2; the D is unclear. Germline V gene lookup returns CDR1 SQVTM and CDR2 ANQGSEA. CDR3 size: 10 residues. V was pared by 4 bases and J by 8 bases, with 8 bases between. This CDR3 reads CSVVEEGYTF. For the CDR3, the DNA is TGCAGCGTTGTGGAGGAAGGCTACACCTTC.

The chain combines TRBV18 with TRBJ1-1; no clear D gene. The V gene lost 1 base and the J gene lost 0 bases, with 12 bases spanning the gap. The CDR3 has 16 amino acids. CDR1 is KGHSH and CDR2 is LQKENI in the germline V gene. The DNA for the CDR3 is TGTGCCAGCTCACCACTACCGGGGTCCCTGAACACTGAAGCTTTCTTT. Translated, it gives CASSPLPGSLNTEAFF.

The chain employs TRBV7-9 and TRBJ1-1, with a possible D match to TRBD1 (6 bases). Trimming stripped 6 bases from V and 5 bases from J, with 10 bases between. Germline CDR1 and CDR2: SEHNR and FQNEAQ (reference sequence). The CDR3 is made up of 12 amino acids. CDR3 DNA: TGTGCCAGCAGTACGACAGGTACTGAAGCTTTCTTT. As protein: CASSTTGTEAFF.